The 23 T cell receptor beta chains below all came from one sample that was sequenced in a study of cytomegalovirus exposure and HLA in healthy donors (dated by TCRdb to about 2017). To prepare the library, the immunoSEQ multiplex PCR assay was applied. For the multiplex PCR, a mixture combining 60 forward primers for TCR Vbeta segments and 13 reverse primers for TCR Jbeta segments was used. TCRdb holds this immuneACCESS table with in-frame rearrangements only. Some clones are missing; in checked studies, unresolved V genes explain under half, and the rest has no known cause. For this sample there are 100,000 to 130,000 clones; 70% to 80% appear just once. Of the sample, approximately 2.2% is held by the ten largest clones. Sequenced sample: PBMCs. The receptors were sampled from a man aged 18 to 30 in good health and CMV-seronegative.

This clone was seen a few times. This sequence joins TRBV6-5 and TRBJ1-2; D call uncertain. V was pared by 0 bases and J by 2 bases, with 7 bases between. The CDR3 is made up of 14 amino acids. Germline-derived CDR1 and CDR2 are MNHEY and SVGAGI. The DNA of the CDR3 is TGTGCCAGCAGTTACTCGACGGGGAACTATGGCTACACCTTC. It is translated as CASSYSTGNYGYTF.

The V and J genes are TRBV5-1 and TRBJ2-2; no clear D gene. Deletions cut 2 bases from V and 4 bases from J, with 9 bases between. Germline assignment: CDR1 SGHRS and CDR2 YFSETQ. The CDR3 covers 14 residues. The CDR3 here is CASSFAVLTGELFF. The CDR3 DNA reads TGCGCCAGCAGCTTCGCGGTTCTCACCGGGGAGCTGTTTTTT.

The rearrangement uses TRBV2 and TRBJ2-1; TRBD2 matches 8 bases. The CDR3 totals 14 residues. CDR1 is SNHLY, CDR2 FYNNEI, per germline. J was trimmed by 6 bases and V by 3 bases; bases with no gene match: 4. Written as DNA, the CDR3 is TGTGCCAGCAGTGAGGGACTAGTCCCCAATGAGCAGTTCTTC. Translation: CASSEGLVPNEQFF.

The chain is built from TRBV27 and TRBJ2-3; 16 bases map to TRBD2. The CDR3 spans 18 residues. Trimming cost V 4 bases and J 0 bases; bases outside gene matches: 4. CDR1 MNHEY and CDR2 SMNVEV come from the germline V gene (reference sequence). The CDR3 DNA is TGTGCCAGCAGTTGGGGACTAGCGGGGGGGCTAAGCACAGATACGCAGTATTTT. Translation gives CASSWGLAGGLSTDTQYF.

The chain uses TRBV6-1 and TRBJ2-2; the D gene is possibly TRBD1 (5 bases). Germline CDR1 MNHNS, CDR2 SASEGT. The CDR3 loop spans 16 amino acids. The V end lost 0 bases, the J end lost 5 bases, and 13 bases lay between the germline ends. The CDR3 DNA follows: TGTGCCAGCAGTGAAGCGCTTTTTACAGGAACCGGGGAGCTGTTTTTT. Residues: CASSEALFTGTGELFF.

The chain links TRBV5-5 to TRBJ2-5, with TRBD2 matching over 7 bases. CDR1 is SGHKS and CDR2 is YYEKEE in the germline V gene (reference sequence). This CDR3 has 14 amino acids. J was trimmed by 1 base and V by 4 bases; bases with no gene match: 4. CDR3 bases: TGTGCCAGCAGCCGGGGGGACCCCCAAGAGACCCAGTACTTC. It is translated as CASSRGDPQETQYF.

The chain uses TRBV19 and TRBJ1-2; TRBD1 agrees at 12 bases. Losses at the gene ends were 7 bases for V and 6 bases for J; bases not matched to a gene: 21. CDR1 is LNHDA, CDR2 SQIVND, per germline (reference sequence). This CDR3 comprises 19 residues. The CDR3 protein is CASTTYSQPGQGAGDGYTF. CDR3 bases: TGTGCCAGTACCACATACTCACAACCGGGACAGGGGGCTGGGGATGGCTACACCTTC.

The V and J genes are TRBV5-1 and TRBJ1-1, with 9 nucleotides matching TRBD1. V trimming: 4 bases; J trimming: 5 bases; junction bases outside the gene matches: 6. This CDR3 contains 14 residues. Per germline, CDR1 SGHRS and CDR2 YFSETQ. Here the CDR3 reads CASSLGTGRTEAFF. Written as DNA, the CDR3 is TGCGCCAGCAGCCTAGGGACAGGGCGGACTGAAGCTTTCTTT. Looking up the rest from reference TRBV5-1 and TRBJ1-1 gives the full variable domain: KAGVTQTPRYLIKTRGQQVTLSCSPISGHRSVSWYQQTPGQGLQFLFEYFSETQRNKGNFPGRFSGRQFSNSRSEMNVSTLELGDSALYLCASSLGTGRTEAFFGQGTRLTVV.

The CDR3 protein is CASSLERESPLHF. The CDR3 nucleotides read TGTGCCAGCAGCTTAGAGAGGGAATCACCCCTCCACTTT. The J gene is TRBJ1-6, the V gene TRBV7-8; D gene uncertain. This CDR3 has 13 amino acids. From germline, CDR1 is SGHVS and CDR2 FQNEAQ. V was pared by 1 base and J by 10 bases, with 8 bases between.

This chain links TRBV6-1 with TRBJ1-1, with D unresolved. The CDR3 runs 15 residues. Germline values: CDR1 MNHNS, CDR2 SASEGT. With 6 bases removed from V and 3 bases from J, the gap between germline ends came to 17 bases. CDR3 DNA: TGTGCCAGCAGCCTACGCGGGCTTAGGGACACTGAAGCTTTCTTT. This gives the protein CASSLRGLRDTEAFF.

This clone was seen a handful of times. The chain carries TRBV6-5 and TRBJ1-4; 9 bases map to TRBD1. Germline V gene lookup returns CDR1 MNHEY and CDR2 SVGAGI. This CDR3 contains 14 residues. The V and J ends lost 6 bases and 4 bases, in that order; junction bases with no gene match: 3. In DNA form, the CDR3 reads TGTGCCAGCAGGGGGACAGGGAATAATGAAAAACTGTTTTTT. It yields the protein CASRGTGNNEKLFF.

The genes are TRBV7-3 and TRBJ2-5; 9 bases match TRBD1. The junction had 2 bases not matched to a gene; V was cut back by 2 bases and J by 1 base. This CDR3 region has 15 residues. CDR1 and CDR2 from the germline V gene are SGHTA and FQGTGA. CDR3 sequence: CASSLLGQGQETQYF. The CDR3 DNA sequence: TGTGCCAGCAGCTTATTGGGACAGGGCCAAGAGACCCAGTACTTC.

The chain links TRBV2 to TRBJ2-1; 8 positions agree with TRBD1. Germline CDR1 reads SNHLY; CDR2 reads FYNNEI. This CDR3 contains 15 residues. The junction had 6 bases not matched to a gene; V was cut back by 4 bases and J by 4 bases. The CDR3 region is CASSAPGQVYNEQFF. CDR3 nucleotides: TGTGCCAGCAGTGCCCCGGGACAGGTTTACAATGAGCAGTTCTTC.

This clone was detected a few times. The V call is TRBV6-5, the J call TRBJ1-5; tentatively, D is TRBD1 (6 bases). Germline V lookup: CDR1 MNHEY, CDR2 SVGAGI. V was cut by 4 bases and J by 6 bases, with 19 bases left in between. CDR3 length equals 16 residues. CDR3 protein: CASSSTSQGIGQPQHF. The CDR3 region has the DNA TGTGCCAGCAGTTCCACGTCACAGGGAATCGGTCAGCCCCAGCATTTT.

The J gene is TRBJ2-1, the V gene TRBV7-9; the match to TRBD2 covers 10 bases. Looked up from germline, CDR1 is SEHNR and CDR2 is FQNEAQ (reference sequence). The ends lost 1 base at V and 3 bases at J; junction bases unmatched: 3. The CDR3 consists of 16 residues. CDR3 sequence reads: CASSLDGLAVYNEQFF. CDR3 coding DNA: TGTGCCAGCAGCTTAGACGGACTAGCGGTCTACAATGAGCAGTTCTTC.

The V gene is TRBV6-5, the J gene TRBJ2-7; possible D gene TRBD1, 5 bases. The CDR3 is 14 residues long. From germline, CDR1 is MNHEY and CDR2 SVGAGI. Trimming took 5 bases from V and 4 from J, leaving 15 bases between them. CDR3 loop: CASSNGHGIYEQYF. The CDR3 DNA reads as TGTGCCAGCAGTAATGGACACGGTATATACGAGCAGTACTTC.

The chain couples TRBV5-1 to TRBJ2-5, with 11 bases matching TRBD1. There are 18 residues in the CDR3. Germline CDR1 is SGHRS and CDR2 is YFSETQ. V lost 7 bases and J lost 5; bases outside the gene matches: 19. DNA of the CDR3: TGCGCCAGCTACGCGATGGGTATGGGGACAGGGGGTTTGGAGACCCAGTACTTC. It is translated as CASYAMGMGTGGLETQYF.

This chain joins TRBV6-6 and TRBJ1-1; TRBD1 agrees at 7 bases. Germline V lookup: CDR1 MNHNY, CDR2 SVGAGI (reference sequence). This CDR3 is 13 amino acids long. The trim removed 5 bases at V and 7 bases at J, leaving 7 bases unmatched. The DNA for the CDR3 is TGTGCCAGCAGTACTGGACAGGCAATTGAAGCTTTCTTT. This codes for CASSTGQAIEAFF.

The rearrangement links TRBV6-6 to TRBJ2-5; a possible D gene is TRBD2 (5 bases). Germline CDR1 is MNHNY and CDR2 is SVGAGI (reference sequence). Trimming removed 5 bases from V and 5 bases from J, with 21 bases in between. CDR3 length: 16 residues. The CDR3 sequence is CASSPFRTGRGETQYF. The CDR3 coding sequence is TGTGCCAGCAGTCCATTTCGGACTGGCCGTGGGGAGACCCAGTACTTC.

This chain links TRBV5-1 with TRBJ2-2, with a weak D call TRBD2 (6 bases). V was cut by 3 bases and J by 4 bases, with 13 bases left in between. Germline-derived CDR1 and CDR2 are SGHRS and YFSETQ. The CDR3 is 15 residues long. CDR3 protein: CASSSSTRVTGELFF. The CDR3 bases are TGCGCCAGCAGCTCGTCGACTAGGGTCACCGGGGAGCTGTTTTTT.

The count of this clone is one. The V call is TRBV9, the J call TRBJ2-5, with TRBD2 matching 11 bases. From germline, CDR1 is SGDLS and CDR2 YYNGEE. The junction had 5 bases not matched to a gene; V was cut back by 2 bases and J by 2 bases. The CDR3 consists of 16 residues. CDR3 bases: TGTGCCAGCAGCGTGGGGACTAGCGGCCTGCAAGAGACCCAGTACTTC. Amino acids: CASSVGTSGLQETQYF.

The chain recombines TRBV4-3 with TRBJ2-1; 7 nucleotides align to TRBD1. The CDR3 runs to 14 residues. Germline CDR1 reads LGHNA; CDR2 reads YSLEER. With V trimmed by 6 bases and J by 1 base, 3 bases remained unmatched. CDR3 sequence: CASSSRGSYNEQFF. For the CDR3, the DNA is TGCGCCAGCAGTTCCAGGGGGTCCTACAATGAGCAGTTCTTC.

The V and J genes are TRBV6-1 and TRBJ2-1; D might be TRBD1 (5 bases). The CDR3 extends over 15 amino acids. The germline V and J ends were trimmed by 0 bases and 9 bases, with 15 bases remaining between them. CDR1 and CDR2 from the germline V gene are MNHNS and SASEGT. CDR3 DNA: TGTGCCAGCAGTGAAGCTAGACTCAGGGTGGGTGAGCAGTTCTTC. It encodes CASSEARLRVGEQFF.